This T cell receptor beta chain stems from a study of OX40 agonist ivuxolimab in advanced cancers. The study's findings and limits: Expanded clones belonging to CD8+ T cells outnumbered, on average, those of CD4+.

The CDR3 runs to 14 residues. Trimming took 4 bases from V and 3 from J, leaving 14 bases between them. Germline CDR1 SGHNT, CDR2 YYREEE (reference sequence). TCRdb's copy holds only in-frame clones and misses some; the assay was immunoSEQ multiplex PCR. The table includes over 30,000 clones, nearly 85% detected once. Concerning this clone: Its target is not known.

The receptor was derived from an adult with an advanced solid tumor such as melanoma, head and neck, liver or kidney cancer. This specimen was CD4+ or CD8+ T cells sorted from blood, taken in a trial of the OX40 agonist ivuxolimab. The genes are TRBV5-4 and TRBJ2-7; tentatively, D is TRBD1 (6 bases). The CDR3 DNA is TGTGCCAGCAGCCCCCCAGGGGCGCGCTACGAGCAGTACTTC. Amino acids: CASSPPGARYEQYF.